This passage covers 27 T cell receptor beta chains from one sample sequenced in a study of blood T cell repertoires in COVID-19. Profiling relied on immunoSEQ multiplex PCR, and the TCRdb table lists in-frame clones only, not all of them. The sample consists of 260,000 or so clones, approximately 88% of them appearing once. Sequences were obtained from PBMCs or T cells enriched from blood (not recorded which). Every receptor here comes from a woman aged 40 to 50 with acute COVID-19.

The J gene is TRBJ1-1, the V gene TRBV18; D possibly corresponds to TRBD1 (5 bases). The CDR3 runs to 12 residues. V was shortened by 8 bases and J by 4 bases, with 11 bases between the two germline ends. CDR1 KGHSH and CDR2 LQKENI come from the germline V gene. CDR3: CASQGGSTEAFF. CDR3 sequence (DNA): TGTGCCAGCCAGGGCGGAAGCACTGAAGCTTTCTTT.

As for this clone: At one end, the junction sequence differs from germline, possibly due to a read error. V is TRBV30 and J is TRBJ2-7; 11 bases align to TRBD2. Germline CDR1 reads GTSNPN; CDR2 reads SVGIG (reference sequence). The CDR3 totals 13 residues. Here the CDR3 reads CAWGVLAGGPDTF. The CDR3, as DNA: TGTGCCTGGGGAGTCTTAGCGGGAGGGCCCGACACTTTC.

This sequence joins TRBV28 and TRBJ2-5; D is unclear. V was clipped by 4 bases and J by 4 bases, with 16 bases between them. The germline CDR1 and CDR2 sequences are MDHEN and SYDVKM. There are 15 residues in the CDR3. CDR3 bases: TGTGCCAGCAGTTCCCCGCCGCGTACCTCAGAGACCCAGTACTTC. This codes for CASSSPPRTSETQYF. The entire variable domain, with the rest obtained from reference TRBV28 and TRBJ2-5, is as follows: DVKVTQSSRYLVKRTGEKVFLECVQDMDHENMFWYRQDPGLGLRLIYFSYDVKMKEKGDIPEGYSVSREKKERFSLILESASTNQTSMYLCASSSPPRTSETQYFGPGTRLLVL.

This rearrangement joins TRBV19 to TRBJ1-5; 7 positions agree with TRBD1. J gave up 4 bases and V 5 bases, and 5 bases lay outside the gene matches. The CDR3 has 14 residues. CDR1 and CDR2 (germline): LNHDA, SQIVND (reference sequence). The CDR3 reads CASSLTGSNQPQHF. The CDR3 nucleotides are TGTGCCAGTAGTCTGACAGGGTCGAATCAGCCCCAGCATTTT.

This rearrangement joins TRBV6-5 to TRBJ2-5, with 10 bases identical to TRBD2. The ends lost 4 bases at V and 0 bases at J; junction bases unmatched: 5. Looked up from germline, CDR1 is MNHEY and CDR2 is SVGAGI. This CDR3 contains 16 residues. This CDR3 is CASSFEGLAYQETQYF. Written as DNA, the CDR3 is TGTGCCAGCAGTTTCGAGGGACTAGCGTACCAAGAGACCCAGTACTTC.

The chain carries TRBV5-1 and TRBJ1-1, with 8 bases identical to TRBD1. CDR3 length equals 14 residues. After removal of 4 bases from V and 5 bases from J, the junction contained 7 bases not matched to a gene. The germline CDR1 and CDR2 sequences are SGHRS and YFSETQ. In DNA, the CDR3 is TGCGCCAGCAGCAGGACAGGGTCGGGAACTGAAGCTTTCTTT. Protein product: CASSRTGSGTEAFF.

CDR3 DNA sequence: TGTGCCAGCAGCACCCCCTATAGCGGATCCACCGGGGAGCTGTTTTTT. Amino acids: CASSTPYSGSTGELFF. The chain couples TRBV7-9 to TRBJ2-2; a weak D match, TRBD2 (6 bases). The germline gives CDR1 SEHNR, CDR2 FQNEAQ (reference sequence). Trimming pared 5 bases from V and 4 bases from J, leaving 17 bases between. This CDR3 region has 16 residues. Combining the CDR3 with reference TRBV7-9 and TRBJ2-2 gives the whole variable domain DTGVSQNPRHKITKRGQNVTFRCDPISEHNRLYWYRQTLGQGPEFLTYFQNEAQLEKSRLLSDRFSAERPKGSFSTLEIQRTEQGDSAMYLCASSTPYSGSTGELFFGEGSRLTVL.

The rearrangement uses TRBV10-3 and TRBJ2-5; 12 positions agree with TRBD2. The CDR3 has 15 residues. CDR1 is ENHRY and CDR2 is SYGVKD in the germline V gene. V lost 4 bases, J lost 2 bases, and 2 bases stayed unmatched. The CDR3 loop is CAISGLAGDQETQYF. The CDR3 DNA reads TGTGCCATCAGTGGACTAGCGGGAGATCAAGAGACCCAGTACTTC.

CDR3 nucleotide sequence: TGTGCCAGCAGCGACAGGACAGCCGGTGGTGAGACCCAGTACTTC. It encodes CASSDRTAGGETQYF. The chain combines TRBV5-4 with TRBJ2-5, with a possible D match to TRBD1 (6 bases). V lost 4 bases and J 5 bases, leaving 18 bases between the germline ends. Germline CDR1 is SGHNT and CDR2 is YYREEE (reference sequence). There are 15 residues in the CDR3.

The J gene is TRBJ1-1, the V gene TRBV7-9, with 10 positions matching TRBD1. The CDR3 loop spans 15 amino acids. J gave up 1 base and V 10 bases, and 9 bases lay outside the gene matches. CDR1 SEHNR and CDR2 FQNEAQ come from the germline V gene (reference sequence). This chain's CDR3 is CATDRGQGTNTEAFF. CDR3 coding DNA: TGTGCCACGGATCGGGGACAGGGGACGAACACTGAAGCTTTCTTT.

This clone was observed a few times. The rearrangement uses TRBV11-3 and TRBJ1-4; D gene unclear. The CDR3 is made up of 14 amino acids. Germline V gene sequence: CDR1 SGHNT, CDR2 YENEEA. V lost 5 bases and J lost 8, with 15 bases in between. The CDR3 region has the DNA TGTGCCAGCAGCCTTCTGGGCACATCGGAAAAACTGTTTTTT. It is translated as CASSLLGTSEKLFF.

The table lists this clone with a few counts. This rearrangement joins TRBV19 to TRBJ2-1; D is uncertain. The CDR3 totals 15 residues. CDR1 is LNHDA and CDR2 is SQIVND in the germline V gene (reference sequence). The V end was cut by 4 bases, the J end by 0 bases, with 10 bases between. The CDR3 DNA reads as TGTGCCAGTAGTAACACCGGCGGCTCCTACAATGAGCAGTTCTTC. Its translation: CASSNTGGSYNEQFF.

There are a few counts of this clone. This sequence joins TRBV11-3 and TRBJ2-5; the match to TRBD2 covers 9 bases. V was pared by 5 bases and J by 1 base, with 5 bases of the junction left unmatched. The germline CDR1 and CDR2 sequences are SGHNT and YENEEA. CDR3 length: 15 amino acids. CDR3 coding DNA: TGTGCCAGCAGCCTCGGGACTAGCCGCCAAGAGACCCAGTACTTC. It is translated as CASSLGTSRQETQYF.

V and J are TRBV7-9 and TRBJ1-3, with D perhaps matching TRBD1 (6 bases). The CDR3 is made up of 15 amino acids. The germline CDR1 and CDR2 sequences are SEHNR and FQNEAQ (reference sequence). The V end was cut by 5 bases, the J end by 0 bases, with 11 bases between. CDR3 amino acids: CASSRQEYSGNTIYF. In DNA form, the CDR3 reads TGTGCCAGCAGCCGACAGGAATACTCTGGAAACACCATATATTTT.

The chain has TRBV19 and TRBJ2-7; D not resolved. Germline V CDR1 and CDR2: LNHDA, SQIVND (reference sequence). This CDR3 comprises 12 residues. The ends were cut back, 5 bases at V and 4 bases at J, with 9 bases in the middle. The CDR3 reads CASSPDSYEQYF. CDR3 sequence (DNA): TGTGCCAGTAGTCCTGACTCATACGAGCAGTACTTC. The whole variable domain, remainder taken from reference TRBV19 and TRBJ2-7, is DGGITQSPKYLFRKEGQNVTLSCEQNLNHDAMYWYRQDPGQGLRLIYYSQIVNDFQKGDIAEGYSVSREKKESFPLTVTSAQKNPTAFYLCASSPDSYEQYFGPGTRLTVT.

CDR3 bases: TGTGCCAGTTCGACAGAACTTATGAACACTGAAGCTTTCTTT. This codes for CASSTELMNTEAFF. The chain employs TRBV19 and TRBJ1-1, with D perhaps matching TRBD1 (5 bases). The CDR3 spans 14 residues. Per the germline V gene, CDR1 is LNHDA and CDR2 is SQIVND (reference sequence). V shed 8 bases and J shed 0 bases, with 13 bases lying between them.

The chain combines TRBV4-3 with TRBJ1-2; TRBD1 is a possible D gene (6 bases). CDR1 is LGHNA and CDR2 is YSLEER in the germline V gene. V lost 4 bases and J lost 1, with 16 bases in between. CDR3 size: 16 residues. CDR3 coding DNA: TGCGCCAGCAGCCCAGGGGACGGATTTCTTAACTATGGCTACACCTTC. Protein sequence: CASSPGDGFLNYGYTF.

V gene TRBV7-2 combines with J gene TRBJ1-6; tentative D call: TRBD1 (5 bases). The CDR3 has 15 residues. Per the germline V gene, CDR1 is SGHTA and CDR2 is FQGNSA. V shed 7 bases and J shed 8 bases, with 18 bases lying between them. This CDR3 is CASTKDQGTDSPLHF. The CDR3 DNA reads as TGTGCCAGCACCAAAGACCAGGGAACCGATTCACCCCTCCACTTT.

The CDR3, as DNA: TGTGCCAGCAGTTACAGGAACACTGAAGCTTTCTTT. Translating gives CASSYRNTEAFF. The chain uses TRBV12-3 or TRBV12-4 and TRBJ1-1, with D unresolved. The CDR3 length is 12 residues. V lost 4 bases, J lost 1 base, and 4 bases lay in between.

This rearrangement joins TRBV12-3 or TRBV12-4 to TRBJ1-2; 7 bases are a match to TRBD1. This CDR3 region has 13 residues. The V gene end was trimmed by 6 bases and the J gene end by 6 bases; junction bases not matched to a gene: 7. As DNA, the CDR3 is TGTGCCAGCAGGAAAACAGGGGTCGATGGCTACACCTTC. Its translation: CASRKTGVDGYTF.

V usage is TRBV30 and J usage is TRBJ2-6; TRBD1 might be the D (6 bases). Germline V lookup: CDR1 GTSNPN, CDR2 SVGIG (reference sequence). With 2 bases removed from V and 2 bases from J, the gap between germline ends came to 7 bases. This CDR3 is built from 14 residues. The CDR3 protein is CAWSTGTGANVLTF. CDR3 nucleotides: TGTGCCTGGAGTACAGGGACTGGGGCCAACGTCCTGACTTTC.

The chain links TRBV2 to TRBJ2-5; TRBD2 matches 10 bases. The germline V gene has CDR1 SNHLY and CDR2 FYNNEI. This CDR3 contains 14 residues. The ends lost 8 bases at V and 4 bases at J; junction bases unmatched: 7. The CDR3 region has the DNA TGTGCCAGCGATTCCGGGACTAGCGCAGAGACCCAGTACTTC. It codes for CASDSGTSAETQYF.

V and J are TRBV7-9 and TRBJ2-7; TRBD1 matches 7 bases. The CDR3 runs 14 residues. Germline V gene sequence: CDR1 SEHNR, CDR2 FQNEAQ (reference sequence). V was pared by 2 bases and J by 5 bases, with 6 bases of the junction left unmatched. The CDR3 bases are TGTGCCAGCAGCTTAATGACAGGGTGGGACGAGCAGTACTTC. Translating gives CASSLMTGWDEQYF. Combining the CDR3 with reference TRBV7-9 and TRBJ2-7 gives the whole variable domain DTGVSQNPRHKITKRGQNVTFRCDPISEHNRLYWYRQTLGQGPEFLTYFQNEAQLEKSRLLSDRFSAERPKGSFSTLEIQRTEQGDSAMYLCASSLMTGWDEQYFGPGTRLTVT.

For the CDR3, the DNA is TGTGCCAGCTCACCAGCCTTACAGGGGGCCTCGAACACTGAAGCTTTCTTT. It is translated as CASSPALQGASNTEAFF. The rearrangement joins TRBV18 to TRBJ1-1; TRBD1 aligns across 9 bases. There are 17 residues in the CDR3. V lost 2 bases, J lost 1 base, and 8 bases stayed unmatched. Germline values: CDR1 KGHSH, CDR2 LQKENI.

The chain combines TRBV5-1 with TRBJ1-2; D ambiguous. Germline CDR1 is SGHRS and CDR2 is YFSETQ. The CDR3 is made up of 13 amino acids. V was clipped by 0 bases and J by 2 bases, with 5 bases between them. CDR3 residues: CASSLDANYGYTF. Written as DNA, the CDR3 is TGCGCCAGCAGCTTGGATGCGAACTATGGCTACACCTTC.

This clone was counted a single time. This chain uses TRBV30 with TRBJ2-7; 7 nucleotides line up with TRBD1. The CDR3 length is 13 residues. V lost 2 bases to trimming and J lost 2 bases; unmatched junction nucleotides: 3. Germline-derived CDR1 and CDR2 are GTSNPN and SVGIG (reference sequence). CDR3 residues: CAWSSQGAYEQYV. The DNA of the CDR3 is TGTGCCTGGAGTTCTCAGGGGGCCTACGAGCAGTACGTC.

This clone has at least ten counts. The V gene is TRBV5-4, the J gene TRBJ2-7; 8 nucleotides align to TRBD2. V was pared by 3 bases and J by 2 bases, with 10 bases of the junction left unmatched. CDR1 and CDR2 from the germline V gene are SGHNT and YYREEE (reference sequence). The CDR3 consists of 16 residues. The CDR3 reads CASSSGLAGGAYEQYF. In nucleotides, the CDR3 is TGTGCCAGCAGCTCCGGTCTGGCGGGAGGTGCCTACGAGCAGTACTTC.